The source of this TCR beta chain is a study of blood T cell repertoires in COVID-19. Study as a whole: T cells, B-cell-depleted T cells, or PBMCs provided the cDNA or gDNA that served as material.

CDR1 and CDR2 from the germline V gene are PRHDT and FYEKMQ (reference sequence). The ends were cut back, 4 bases at V and 0 bases at J, with 22 bases in the middle. CDR3 length: 19 amino acids. A COVID-19 case had been met by exposed participants during the 2 weeks before study entry. As processed by the authors: Reference gene primer amplification gave nucleated cell count estimates. Sequencing was performed with immunoSEQ multiplex PCR; in TCRdb, only in-frame clones are kept and a portion is missing. V, J and clone size were drawn from that table, and D and trimming were deduced from the DNA. Among 250,000 to 300,000 clones listed, approximately 81% were seen once. The table lists this clone with a count of one.

The chain has TRBV13 and TRBJ1-3; tentatively, D is TRBD1 (5 bases). The sequence was obtained from a woman in her fifties or sixties who had been exposed to COVID-19. Sequences were obtained from PBMCs or T cells enriched from blood (not recorded which). CDR3 coding DNA: TGTGCCAGCAGCTCCAGCAGGGTACGGGCCACGAGCTCTGGAAACACCATATATTTT. Amino acids: CASSSSRVRATSSGNTIYF.